The source of this T cell receptor beta chain is a study of OX40 agonist ivuxolimab in advanced cancers. Here immunoSEQ multiplex PCR was the method, and the copy in TCRdb shows in-frame clones only, minus some. The sample consists of about 11,000 clones, 74% of them appearing once. Germline CDR1 SGDLS, CDR2 YYNGEE. The CDR3 runs to 15 residues. The V gene lost 2 bases and the J gene lost 1 base, with 12 bases spanning the gap. The rearrangement uses TRBV9 and TRBJ2-5, with a weak D call TRBD1 (6 bases). The sequence came from an adult with an advanced solid tumor such as melanoma, head and neck, liver or kidney cancer. This material consisted of CD4+ or CD8+ T cells sorted from blood, taken in a trial of the OX40 agonist ivuxolimab. The DNA for the CDR3 is TGTGCCAGCAGCGTTGTGGGGGCGGCCCAAGAGACCCAGTACTTC. Translating it yields CASSVVGAAQETQYF.